This TCR beta chain was observed in a study of Graves' ophthalmopathy and Graves' hyperthyroidism. Whole-study context: Stable hyperthyroidism meant no progression to ophthalmopathy within 18 months of follow-up. Notes on the study in general: Blood was where most expanded thyroid clonotypes above 0.001 frequency also turned up. For predicting ophthalmopathy progression, the model had 70.59% sensitivity and 72.22% specificity.

Recruitment covered hyperthyroidism patients aged 18 to 65 whose new diagnosis was of under 2 months' duration. TCR beta CDR3 regions were amplified from RNA transcripts. An initial RT-PCR round employing HTBI primers preceded a second-round multiplex PCR. TCRdb itself ran the multiplex PCR reads through MiXCR, one entry per CDR3 protein. The sample has around 520,000 distinct CDR3 sequences, under 45% seen once. V shed 6 bases, J shed 3 bases, and the junction held 9 bases outside the gene matches. In germline, CDR1 is SEHNR, CDR2 FQNEAQ (reference sequence). The CDR3 has 15 amino acids. A remark on this clonotype: Its antigen is currently unknown. A much larger clone sits a single nucleotide away, making a read error possible.

The sequencing sample was made of peripheral blood or thyroid tissue (not recorded which). The source of this sequence is an adult man with Graves' hyperthyroidism. The chain couples TRBV7-9 to TRBJ2-7, with 9 positions matching TRBD1. CDR3 nucleotide sequence: TGTGCCAGCAGTTCTACAGGGGGCCGAAACTACGAGCAGTACTTC. It codes for CASSSTGGRNYEQYF.